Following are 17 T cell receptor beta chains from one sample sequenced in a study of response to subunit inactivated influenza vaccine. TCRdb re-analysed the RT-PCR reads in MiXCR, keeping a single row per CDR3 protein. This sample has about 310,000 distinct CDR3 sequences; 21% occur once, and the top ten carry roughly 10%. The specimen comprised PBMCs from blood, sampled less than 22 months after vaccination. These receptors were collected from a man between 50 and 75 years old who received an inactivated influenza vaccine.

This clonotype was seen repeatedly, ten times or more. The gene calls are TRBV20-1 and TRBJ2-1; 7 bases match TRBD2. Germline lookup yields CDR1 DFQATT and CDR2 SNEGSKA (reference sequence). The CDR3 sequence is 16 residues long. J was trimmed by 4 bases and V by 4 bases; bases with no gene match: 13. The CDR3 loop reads CSAIRASGRFYNEQFF. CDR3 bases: TGCAGTGCTATTAGGGCTAGCGGCAGGTTTTACAATGAGCAGTTCTTC.

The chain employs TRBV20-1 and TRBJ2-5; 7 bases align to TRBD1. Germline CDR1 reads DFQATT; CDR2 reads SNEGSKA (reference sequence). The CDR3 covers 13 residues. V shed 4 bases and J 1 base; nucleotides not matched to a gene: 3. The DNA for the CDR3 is TGCAGTGCTAACGACAGGGTCCAAGAGACCCAGTACTTC. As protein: CSANDRVQETQYF.

The DNA of the CDR3 is TGTGCCAGCAGAGGAATCGGCTACAATGAGCAGTTCTTC. This encodes CASRGIGYNEQFF. V usage is TRBV6-1 and J usage is TRBJ2-1; D not resolved. V lost 6 bases, J lost 3 bases, and 9 bases lay in between. Germline assignment: CDR1 MNHNS and CDR2 SASEGT. CDR3 length: 13 residues.

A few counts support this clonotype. CDR3 in amino acids: CASSAAVERNTIYF. CDR3 sequence (DNA): TGTGCCAGCAGTGCGGCGGTCGAGCGGAACACCATATATTTT. V usage is TRBV25-1 and J usage is TRBJ1-3; D gene uncertain. The CDR3 has 14 residues. Germline CDR1 reads MGHDK; CDR2 reads SYGVNS. Trimming removed 4 bases from V and 7 bases from J, with 14 bases in between. Complete variable domain (other parts from reference TRBV25-1 and TRBJ1-3): EADIYQTPRYLVIGTGKKITLECSQTMGHDKMYWYQQDPGMELHLIHYSYGVNSTEKGDLSSESTVSRIRTEHFPLTLESARPSHTSQYLCASSAAVERNTIYFGEGSWLTVV.

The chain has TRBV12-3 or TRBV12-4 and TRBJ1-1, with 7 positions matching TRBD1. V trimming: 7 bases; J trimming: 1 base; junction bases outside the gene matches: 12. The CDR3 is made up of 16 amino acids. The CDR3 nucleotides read TGTGCCAGCACCTCGAACAGGGGCGTGGGGAACACTGAAGCTTTCTTT. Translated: CASTSNRGVGNTEAFF.

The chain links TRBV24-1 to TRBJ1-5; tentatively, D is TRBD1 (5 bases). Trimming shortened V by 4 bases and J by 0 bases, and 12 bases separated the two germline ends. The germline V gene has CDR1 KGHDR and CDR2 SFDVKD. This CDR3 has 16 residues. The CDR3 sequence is CATSDPTGDSNQPQHF. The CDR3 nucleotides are TGTGCCACCAGTGACCCAACAGGAGATAGCAATCAGCCCCAGCATTTT.

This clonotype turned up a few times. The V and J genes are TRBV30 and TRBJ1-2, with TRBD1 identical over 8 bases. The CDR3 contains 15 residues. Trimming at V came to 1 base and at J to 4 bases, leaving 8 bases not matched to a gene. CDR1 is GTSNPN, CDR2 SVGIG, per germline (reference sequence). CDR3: CAWSAGTGRGYGYTF. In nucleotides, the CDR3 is TGTGCCTGGAGTGCAGGGACAGGCCGCGGCTATGGCTACACCTTC.

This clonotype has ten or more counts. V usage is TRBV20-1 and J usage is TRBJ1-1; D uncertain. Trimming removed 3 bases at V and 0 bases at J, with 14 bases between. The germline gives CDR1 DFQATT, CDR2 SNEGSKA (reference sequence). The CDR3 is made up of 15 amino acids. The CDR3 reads CSASRKGTMNTEAFF. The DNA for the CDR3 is TGCAGTGCTAGTAGAAAGGGAACCATGAACACTGAAGCTTTCTTT.

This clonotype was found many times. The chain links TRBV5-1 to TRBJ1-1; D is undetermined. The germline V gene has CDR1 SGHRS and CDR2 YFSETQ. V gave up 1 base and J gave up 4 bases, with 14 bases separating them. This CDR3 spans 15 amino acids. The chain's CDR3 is CASSLISREATEAFF. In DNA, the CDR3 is TGCGCCAGCAGCTTGATTAGTAGGGAAGCCACTGAAGCTTTCTTT.

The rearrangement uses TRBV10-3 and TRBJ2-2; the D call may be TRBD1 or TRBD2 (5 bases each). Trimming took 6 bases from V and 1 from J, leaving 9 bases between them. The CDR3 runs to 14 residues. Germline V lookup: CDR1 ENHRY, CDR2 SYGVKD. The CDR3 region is CAIRGDRNTGELFF. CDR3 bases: TGTGCCATCAGGGGAGACAGGAACACCGGGGAGCTGTTTTTT.

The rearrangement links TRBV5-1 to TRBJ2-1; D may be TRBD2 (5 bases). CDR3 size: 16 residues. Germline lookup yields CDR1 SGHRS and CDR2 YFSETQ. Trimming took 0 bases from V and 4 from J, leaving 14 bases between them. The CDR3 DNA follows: TGCGCCAGCAGCTTGGGCGCCGGGGTGGCATACAATGAGCAGTTCTTC. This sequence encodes CASSLGAGVAYNEQFF. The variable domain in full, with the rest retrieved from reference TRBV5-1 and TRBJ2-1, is KAGVTQTPRYLIKTRGQQVTLSCSPISGHRSVSWYQQTPGQGLQFLFEYFSETQRNKGNFPGRFSGRQFSNSRSEMNVSTLELGDSALYLCASSLGAGVAYNEQFFGPGTRLTVL.

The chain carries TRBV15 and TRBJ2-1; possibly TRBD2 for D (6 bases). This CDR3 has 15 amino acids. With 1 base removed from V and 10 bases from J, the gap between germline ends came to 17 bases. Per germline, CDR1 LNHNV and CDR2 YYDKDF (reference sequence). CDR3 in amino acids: CATSRGAGSAEEQFF. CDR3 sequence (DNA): TGTGCCACCAGCAGAGGGGCGGGATCAGCTGAAGAGCAGTTCTTC.

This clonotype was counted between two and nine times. CDR3 residues: CASSLARAGYSRYGYTF. CDR3 coding DNA: TGTGCCAGCAGCTTAGCGCGGGCAGGCTACTCCCGCTATGGCTACACCTTC. This sequence joins TRBV7-8 and TRBJ1-2; D is unclear. Looked up from germline, CDR1 is SGHVS and CDR2 is FQNEAQ. The length of the CDR3 is 17 residues. Trimming took 0 bases from V and 4 from J, leaving 18 bases between them. The variable domain in full, with the rest retrieved from reference TRBV7-8 and TRBJ1-2, is GAGVSQSPRYKVAKRGQDVALRCDPISGHVSLFWYQQALGQGPEFLTYFQNEAQLDKSGLPSDRFFAERPEGSVSTLKIQRTQQEDSAVYLCASSLARAGYSRYGYTFGSGTRLTVV.

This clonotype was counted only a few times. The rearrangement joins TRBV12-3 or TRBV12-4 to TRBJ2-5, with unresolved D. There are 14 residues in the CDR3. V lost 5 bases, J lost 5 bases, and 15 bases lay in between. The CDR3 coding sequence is TGTGCCAGCAGTCATAGCAATGAGTGGGAGACCCAGTACTTC. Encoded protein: CASSHSNEWETQYF.

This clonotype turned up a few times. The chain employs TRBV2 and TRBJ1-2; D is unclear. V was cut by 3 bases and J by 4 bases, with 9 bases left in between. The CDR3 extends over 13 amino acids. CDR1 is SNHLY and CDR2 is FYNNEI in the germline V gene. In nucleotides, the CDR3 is TGTGCCAGCAGTGACCCCGTAGGCTATGGCTACACCTTC. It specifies CASSDPVGYGYTF.

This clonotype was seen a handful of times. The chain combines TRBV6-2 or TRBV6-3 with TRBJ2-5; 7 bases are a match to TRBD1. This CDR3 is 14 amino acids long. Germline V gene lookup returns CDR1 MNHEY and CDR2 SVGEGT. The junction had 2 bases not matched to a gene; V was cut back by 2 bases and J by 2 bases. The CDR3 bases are TGTGCCAGCAGTTACGGACAGGTTCAAGAGACCCAGTACTTC. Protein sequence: CASSYGQVQETQYF.

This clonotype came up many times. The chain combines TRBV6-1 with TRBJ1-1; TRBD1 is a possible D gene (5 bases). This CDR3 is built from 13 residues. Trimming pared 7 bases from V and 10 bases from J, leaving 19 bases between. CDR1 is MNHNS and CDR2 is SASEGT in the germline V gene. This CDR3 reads CASTWDRGARAFF. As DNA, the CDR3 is TGTGCCAGCACCTGGGACCGTGGAGCTCGAGCTTTCTTT.